This T cell receptor (beta chain) was sequenced during a study of response to subunit inactivated influenza vaccine. Trimming took 0 bases from V and 4 from J, leaving 17 bases between them. The CDR3 covers 17 residues. Per germline, CDR1 LGHNA and CDR2 YSLEER. Study-level findings and limits: Only a handful of new T cells, the authors suggested, are recruited with each seasonal influenza vaccination.

TCRdb itself ran the RT-PCR reads through MiXCR, one entry per CDR3 protein. The table includes roughly 570,000 distinct CDR3 sequences, 13% detected once. This clonotype was observed a handful of times. What it recognizes is unknown. This clonotype was obtained from a man in his fifties who received an inactivated influenza vaccine. The sequencing used PBMCs from blood, collected 45 days after vaccination. V gene TRBV4-3 combines with J gene TRBJ2-3; a weak D match, TRBD1 (5 bases). The CDR3 sequence is CASSQDGGASRADTQYF. CDR3 coding DNA: TGCGCCAGCAGCCAAGATGGTGGGGCGAGCAGGGCAGATACGCAGTATTTT.